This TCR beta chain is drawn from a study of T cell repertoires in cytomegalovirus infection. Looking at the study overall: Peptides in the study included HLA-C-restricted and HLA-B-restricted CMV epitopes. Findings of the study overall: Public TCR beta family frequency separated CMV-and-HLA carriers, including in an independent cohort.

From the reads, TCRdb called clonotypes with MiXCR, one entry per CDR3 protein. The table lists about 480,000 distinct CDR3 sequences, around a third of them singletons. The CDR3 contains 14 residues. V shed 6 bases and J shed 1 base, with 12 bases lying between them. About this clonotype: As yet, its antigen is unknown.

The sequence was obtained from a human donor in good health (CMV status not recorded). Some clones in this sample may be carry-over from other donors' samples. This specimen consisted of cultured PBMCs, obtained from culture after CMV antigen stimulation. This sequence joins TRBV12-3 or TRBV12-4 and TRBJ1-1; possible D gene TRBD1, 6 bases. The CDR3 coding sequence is TGTGCCAGCAGCCCAACAGGGAGGAACACTGAAGCTTTCTTT. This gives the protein CASSPTGRNTEAFF.